In its sample, the clone carrying this T cell receptor beta chain was seen many times. What it recognizes is unknown. Researchers used genomic DNA as the template to profile TCR beta VDJ and CDR3. MiXCR, applied by TCRdb to the reads, yields one record per CDR3 protein. The data show around 200,000 distinct CDR3 sequences, around 45% seen once. The data are from a study of CD8+CD57+ T cells in acquired aplastic anemia. Whole-study context: Sorted CD4+ and CD8+ cells yielded DNA averaging approximately 3 ug.

The CDR3 runs 13 residues. J was trimmed by 6 bases and V by 4 bases; bases with no gene match: 5. CDR1 and CDR2 (germline): DFQATT, SNEGSKA (reference sequence). Sequencing involved patients with CD8+CD57+ cell expansion previously shown by flow cytometry. Each of the patients presented with severe acquired aplastic anemia. Findings and caveats of the study: Overlapping CD8+ CDR3 repertoires of patients and controls contained approximately 28 shared sequences. With respect to CD8+ Simpson's diversity, patients and controls did not differ significantly.

The J gene is TRBJ2-3, the V gene TRBV20-1, with 9 bases lining up with TRBD2. The receptor's source is a human donor with aplastic anemia. Input material: sorted CD4+, CD8+, or CD8+CD57+ T cells (not recorded which) from PBMCs. CDR3 region: CSATTSGGDTQYF. DNA for the CDR3: TGCAGTGCTACGACTAGCGGAGGGGATACGCAGTATTTT.